The 4 T cell receptor beta chains below all came from one sample that was sequenced in a study of Graves' ophthalmopathy and Graves' hyperthyroidism. As the template, RNA transcripts were used to amplify TCR beta CDR3 regions. The first round was an RT-PCR with HTBI primers, and the second round was a multiplex PCR. TCRdb re-analysed the multiplex PCR reads in MiXCR, keeping a single row per CDR3 protein. The data show roughly 400,000 distinct CDR3 sequences, with 15% seen just once and around 6.6% held by the top ten. Sequenced: peripheral blood. These receptors were collected from a woman aged 18-29 years with stable Graves' hyperthyroidism.

This clonotype was counted ten times or more. The rearrangement uses TRBV7-2 and TRBJ1-1, with TRBD1 identical over 8 bases. The junction had 3 bases not matched to a gene; V was cut back by 1 base and J by 2 bases. The CDR3 has 15 amino acids. Germline-derived CDR1 and CDR2 are SGHTA and FQGNSA. CDR3 in amino acids: CASSLGTGFNTEAFF. Written as DNA, the CDR3 is TGTGCCAGCAGCTTAGGGACAGGGTTTAACACTGAAGCTTTCTTT. Full variable domain (remainder filled in from reference TRBV7-2 and TRBJ1-1): GAGVSQSPSNKVTEKGKDVELRCDPISGHTALYWYRQSLGQGLEFLIYFQGNSAPDKSGLPSDRFSAERTGGSVSTLTIQRTQQEDSAVYLCASSLGTGFNTEAFFGQGTRLTVV.

The V call is TRBV6-1, the J call TRBJ1-2, with unresolved D. Trimming removed 0 bases at V and 3 bases at J, with 14 bases between. The germline gives CDR1 MNHNS, CDR2 SASEGT. This CDR3 comprises 16 residues. CDR3 DNA: TGTGCCAGCAGTGAAGCGGGTGCCGAGGCCTACTATGGCTACACCTTC. Protein sequence: CASSEAGAEAYYGYTF.

Many counts were recorded for this clonotype. The genes are TRBV7-2 and TRBJ1-5; D is unclear. CDR1 is SGHTA and CDR2 is FQGNSA in the germline V gene. CDR3 length: 15 residues. Trimming stripped 4 bases from V and 3 bases from J, with 13 bases between. For the CDR3, the DNA is TGTGCCAGCAGCTCTGGAGCCTCTATCAATCAGCCCCAGCATTTT. Amino acids: CASSSGASINQPQHF.

This clonotype came up many times. The gene calls are TRBV12-3 or TRBV12-4 and TRBJ1-5, with no clear D. CDR3 length: 15 residues. Trimming removed 3 bases at V and 3 bases at J, with 12 bases between. The CDR3 is CASSFQRAFNQPQHF. The CDR3 DNA reads TGTGCCAGCAGTTTCCAGCGAGCGTTCAATCAGCCCCAGCATTTT.